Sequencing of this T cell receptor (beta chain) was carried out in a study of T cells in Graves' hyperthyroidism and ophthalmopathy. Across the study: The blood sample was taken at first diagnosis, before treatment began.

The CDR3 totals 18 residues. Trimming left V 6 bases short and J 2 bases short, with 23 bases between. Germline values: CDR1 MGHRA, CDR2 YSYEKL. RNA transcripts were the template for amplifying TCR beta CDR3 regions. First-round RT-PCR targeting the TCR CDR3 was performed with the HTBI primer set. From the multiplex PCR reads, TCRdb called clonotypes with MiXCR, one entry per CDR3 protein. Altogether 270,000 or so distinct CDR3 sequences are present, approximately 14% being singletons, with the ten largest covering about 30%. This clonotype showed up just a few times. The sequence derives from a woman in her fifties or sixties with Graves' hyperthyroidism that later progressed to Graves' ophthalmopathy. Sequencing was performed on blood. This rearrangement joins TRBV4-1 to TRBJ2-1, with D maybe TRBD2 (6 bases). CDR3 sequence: CASSRRERTMGPYNEQFF. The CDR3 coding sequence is TGCGCCAGCAGTCGCCGGGAGCGGACCATGGGACCCTACAATGAGCAGTTCTTC.